The 6 T cell receptor beta chains listed next were all sequenced from one sample in a study of blood T cell repertoires in COVID-19. Libraries were prepared by immunoSEQ multiplex PCR; TCRdb keeps only in-frame clonotypes and omits some of them. The sample includes about 230,000 clones, under 90% of them seen just once. Specimen: PBMCs or T cells enriched from blood (not recorded which). These receptor sequences come from a man aged 18 to 29 who had recovered from COVID-19.

The rearrangement links TRBV5-1 to TRBJ2-5, with 7 bases identical to TRBD1. In germline, CDR1 is SGHRS, CDR2 YFSETQ. V lost 4 bases, J lost 5 bases, and 8 bases stayed unmatched. The CDR3 totals 14 residues. CDR3: CASSLTGDVETQYF. CDR3 nucleotide sequence: TGCGCCAGCAGCCTAACAGGGGACGTTGAGACCCAGTACTTC. Based on the CDR3 plus reference TRBV5-1 and TRBJ2-5, the full variable domain is KAGVTQTPRYLIKTRGQQVTLSCSPISGHRSVSWYQQTPGQGLQFLFEYFSETQRNKGNFPGRFSGRQFSNSRSEMNVSTLELGDSALYLCASSLTGDVETQYFGPGTRLLVL.

J is TRBJ2-7 and V is TRBV19, with 12 bases identical to TRBD1. The V and J ends lost 3 bases and 9 bases, in that order; junction bases with no gene match: 6. Germline lookup yields CDR1 LNHDA and CDR2 SQIVND (reference sequence). The CDR3 loop spans 14 amino acids. CDR3 DNA sequence: TGTGCCAGTAGTATGGAGGGACAGGGGGCGGTGCAGTACTTC. Protein product: CASSMEGQGAVQYF.

This clone occurred a few times. The J gene is TRBJ1-6, the V gene TRBV5-8; 9 nucleotides match TRBD1. Germline trimming cut 2 bases from V and 7 bases from J; bases unmatched to any gene: 1. The CDR3 totals 14 residues. CDR1 SGHTS and CDR2 YDEGEE come from the germline V gene. The CDR3 loop reads CASSLGQGNSPLHF. The CDR3 bases are TGTGCCAGCAGCTTAGGACAGGGGAATTCACCCCTCCACTTT.

J is TRBJ1-2 and V is TRBV7-6; the match to TRBD1 covers 7 bases. This CDR3 region has 19 residues. The junction had 13 bases not matched to a gene; V was cut back by 0 bases and J by 0 bases. Per the germline V gene, CDR1 is SGHVS and CDR2 is FNYEAQ. The CDR3 DNA sequence: TGTGCCAGCAGCTTAGCGCCGAAAGGAACAGGGGCATCTAACTATGGCTACACCTTC. This translates into CASSLAPKGTGASNYGYTF. Combining the CDR3 with reference TRBV7-6 and TRBJ1-2 gives the whole variable domain GAGVSQSPRYKVTKRGQDVALRCDPISGHVSLYWYRQALGQGPEFLTYFNYEAQQDKSGLPNDRFSAERPEGSISTLTIQRTEQRDSAMYRCASSLAPKGTGASNYGYTFGSGTRLTVV.

The chain couples TRBV7-6 to TRBJ1-2; 9 bases are shared with TRBD1. V lost 5 bases, J lost 0 bases, and 16 bases stayed unmatched. Germline CDR1 and CDR2: SGHVS and FNYEAQ. The CDR3 length is 19 residues. CDR3 in amino acids: CASSALVPDRGQSNYGYTF. The CDR3 DNA is TGTGCCAGCAGCGCCTTAGTTCCGGACAGGGGACAATCTAACTATGGCTACACCTTC.

This clone was counted a single time. The CDR3 here is CAWSSSGNTEAFF. DNA of the CDR3: TGTGCCTGGAGTTCCTCCGGGAACACTGAAGCTTTCTTT. V gene TRBV30 combines with J gene TRBJ1-1; D call uncertain. Germline-derived CDR1 and CDR2 are GTSNPN and SVGIG (reference sequence). The V end was cut by 2 bases, the J end by 1 base, with 8 bases between. The CDR3 has 13 residues.